This TCR beta chain was retrieved from a study of T cells after yellow fever vaccination (dated by TCRdb to the late 2010s). Describing the broader study: The SMART-Seq v4 Ultra Low Input RNA kit was used to prepare libraries from fractions with low cell numbers. To follow T-cell clones before and after primary and booster YFV17D yellow fever vaccination, bulk TCR alpha and beta repertoires were sequenced over time. Blood was collected at multiple timepoints before and after primary and secondary immunization, and bulk PBMC replicates and cell subsets were isolated. The cohort comprised two healthy male donors, one aged 18 to 29 and one aged 30 to 40 years.

This clonotype showed up many times. The target of this receptor is not known. No base quality information exists; no much larger clone differs at one position. V and J lose 3 bases and 7 bases, and a span of 12 bases separates them. Per the germline V gene, MGHDK is the CDR1 and SYGVNS is the CDR2. The CDR3 runs 13 residues from the cysteine to the phenylalanine. The CDR3 DNA has 39 bases and is translated from base 1. Overall results and qualifications from the work: The study included only two donors, which limits how far the findings can be generalized. After the booster, most of the clones that had expanded following primary vaccination were detected again (just under 97% of CD4 and roughly nine tenths of CD8), which suggests that memory was broadly maintained. A small share of clonotypes was detected in both CD4 and CD8 compartments, with the overlap likely arising from convergent recombination. The secondary T-cell response was found to be weaker but faster than the primary response, with a peak reached on day 5 rather than on day 15. Computational filtering was required because FACS-sorted repertoires could contain abundant contaminating clonotypes from the bulk population.

TCR cDNA was made using 5'RACE template switching, a step that added a universal primer site and unique molecular identifiers. Priming for cDNA synthesis came from both the TCR alpha and TCR beta constant segments. Libraries were amplified in two PCR steps, with sample barcodes and sequencing adapters added in the second step. Sequencing of libraries was performed on Illumina HiSeq 2500 (2x100 bp) or NovaSeq (2x150 bp). The authors' pipeline ran thus. Reads were demultiplexed and collapsed into UMI consensus sequences with MIGEC, and V(D)J alignment was performed with MiXCR. Using edgeR on replicate PBMC samples, clonotypes were called vaccine-responding if FDR was below 0.01 and the log2 fold change was above 5 up to day 15. Each bulk clonotype was labeled CD4 or CD8 based on which sequenced repertoire, CD4 or CD8, contained the clonotype at higher abundance. TCRdb cleaned the public reads at Q25 with fastp, built clones with MiXCR and kept in-frame beta chains. One record per CDR3 amino acid sequence lists the most common genes and DNA. The V and J calls follow TCRdb's processing rather than the paper's. Recorded for this sample are a few hundred thousand distinct CDR3 sequences; about 6.9% of them occurred a single time. Over 15% of the sample comes from the top ten.

What this sample's treatment or condition label stands for: live attenuated yellow fever vaccine strain. At every blood-draw timepoint, two biological replicates of bulk PBMCs were collected. PBMCs were isolated from peripheral blood using a standard Ficoll-Paque protocol. RNA was extracted with TriZol from bulk PBMCs, CD4 and CD8 fractions, and dextramer-positive and dextramer-negative fractions. The TCR originated in a young man who received the YFV17D yellow fever vaccine. The material sequenced was PBMCs, taken about 41 days after the first yellow fever vaccination. The rearranged segments are TRBV25-1 and TRBJ1-1, with the identity of the D gene unclear. The CDR3 region: CASSDYPAGEAFF. The sequenced DNA is TGTGCCAGCAGTGATTATCCCGCAGGTGAAGCTTTCTTT.